These 15 T cell receptor delta chains were sequenced from one sample in a study of γδ T cells in repeated Plasmodium falciparum infection. Flow sorting of PBMC yielded separate Vgamma9/Vdelta2+ and Vdelta2-negative gammadelta T cell populations for bulk repertoire analysis. TCRdb called clones from the multiplex PCR reads again using CATT. The table shows 70,000 to 95,000 delta-chain clones, with under 1.5% occurring only once. The sequenced sample consisted of gamma-delta T cells from blood. All receptors come from a pool of human donors (malaria-infected and uninfected, not separated).

Points on this clone: A far larger clone is a single base away, which makes a read error likely. The V gene is TRDV1, the J gene TRDJ1; 9 nucleotides match TRDD3. The J gene is not listed in TCRdb, so it was assigned here from a DNA match to germline. J gave up 1 base and V 3 bases, and 45 bases lay outside the gene matches. This CDR3 spans 29 amino acids. Germline lookup yields CDR1 TSWWSYY and CDR2 QGS. CDR3 sequence (DNA): TGTGCTCTTGGGGAGCTCGGACTTCCCTTTGCCAAGCTGAGAGTACTGGGGGACCTAAAGGGGTCCCGCACCGATAAACTCATCTTT. As protein: CALGELGLPFAKLRVLGDLKGSRTDKLIF.

With regard to this clone: TCRdb's protein, taken from a much larger clone, differs from this DNA's translation at residue 15, likely owing to a read error; the protein displayed comes from the DNA. The chain carries TRDV1 and TRDJ1; 8 bases match TRDD2. The J gene is absent in TCRdb and was assigned here via DNA matching to germline. Per germline, CDR1 TSWWSYY and CDR2 QGS. Losses at the gene ends were 1 base for V and 0 bases for J; bases not matched to a gene: 19. The CDR3 runs 21 residues. The chain's CDR3 is CALGEPSYPLGLGGHTDKLIF. CDR3 coding DNA: TGTGCTCTTGGGGAACCTTCCTACCCGCTGGGATTAGGGGGGCACACCGATAAACTCATCTTT.

This clone was observed a few times. A read error likely explains why the TCRdb protein, taken from a much larger clone, differs from this DNA's translation at residue 11; the protein shown is translated from the DNA. Written as DNA, the CDR3 is TGTGCCTGTGACAACCCTGGGGCCCCAGGAGGCACCGATAAACTCATCTTT. Translated, it gives CACDNPGAPGGTDKLIF. The rearrangement uses TRDV2 and TRDJ1, with D tentatively TRDD3 (6 bases). The J gene, left out of TCRdb, was set here by checking the DNA against germline. V gave up 2 bases and J gave up 1 base, with 19 bases separating them. CDR1 GEAIGNYY and CDR2 EKD come from the germline V gene. The CDR3 totals 17 residues.

Turning to this clone: The likely explanation is a read error, given a far larger clone one base away. The sample has other DNA sequences that encode this CDR3 too. The chain combines TRDV1 with TRDJ2; 12 bases are a match to TRDD3. The CDR3 spans 19 residues. Germline V lookup: CDR1 TSWWSYY, CDR2 QGS. The DNA of the CDR3 is TGTGCTCTTGGGGAAAGTATTACCTACTGGGGGATACCCCCAGCGCAACTCTTCTTT. This codes for CALGESITYWGIPPAQLFF.

This clone came up once. The J gene is TRDJ2, the V gene TRDV3, with 7 nucleotides matching TRDD3. The J gene is not listed in TCRdb, so it was assigned here from a DNA match to germline. The CDR3 totals 14 residues. The germline V gene encodes CDR1 TVYSNPD and CDR2 GDNSRS (reference sequence). The trim removed 3 bases at V and 0 bases at J, leaving 4 bases unmatched. The CDR3 coding sequence is TGTGCCTTACTGGGGATAGCTTTGACAGCACAACTCTTCTTT. The encoded protein is CALLGIALTAQLFF.

As for this clone: A far larger clone is one base from this, pointing to a likely read error. Other nucleotide sequences from this sample produce the same CDR3. The chain uses TRDV2 and TRDJ3; 12 bases line up with TRDD3. Trimming took 4 bases from V and 0 from J; bases not matched to a gene: 15. CDR3 size: 22 residues. Germline-derived CDR1 and CDR2 are GEAIGNYY and EKD. In nucleotides, the CDR3 is TGTGCCTGTGATACCGTTTACTGGGGGATACACCCCCTCTCCTGGGACACCCGACAGATGTTTTTC. Translation: CACDTVYWGIHPLSWDTRQMFF.

In the case of this clone: The amino acid sequence in TCRdb belongs to a much larger clone and departs from this DNA's translation at residue 9, likely a sequencing read error; the sequence shown is translated from the DNA. The chain uses TRDV2 and TRDJ1; 7 nucleotides align to TRDD3. The J gene, left out of TCRdb, was set here by checking the DNA against germline. CDR3 length: 17 residues. Germline lookup yields CDR1 GEAIGNYY and CDR2 EKD. Unmatched junction bases numbered 15, after V lost 3 bases and J lost 3 bases. Here the CDR3 reads CACDPLLGYNGADKLIF. The DNA for the CDR3 is TGTGCCTGTGACCCCCTACTGGGGTATAACGGGGCCGATAAACTCATCTTT.

This clone was seen only a few times. The amino acid sequence in TCRdb belongs to a much larger clone and departs from this DNA's translation at residue 3, likely a sequencing read error; the sequence shown is translated from the DNA. The J gene is TRDJ1, the V gene TRDV1; 7 bases align to TRDD3. CDR1 is TSWWSYY, CDR2 QGS, per germline. The CDR3 covers 21 residues. The CDR3 loop is CAPGELKVLSTWGEYTDKLIF. CDR3 in DNA: TGTGCTCCTGGGGAACTGAAAGTTCTGTCCACCTGGGGGGAATACACCGATAAACTCATCTTT.

Concerning this clone: TCRdb's listed protein matches a much larger clone and diverges from this DNA's translation at residue 10, likely through a read error; the protein shown comes from the DNA. The chain combines TRDV1 with TRDJ1; the match to TRDD3 covers 10 bases. TCRdb is silent on the J gene; assignment here came from matching the DNA to germline. Trimming took 3 bases from V and 2 from J; bases not matched to a gene: 15. CDR1 is TSWWSYY and CDR2 is QGS in the germline V gene. This CDR3 has 19 amino acids. The CDR3 is CALGDPHSYTWGITDKLIF. The DNA of the CDR3 is TGTGCTCTTGGGGATCCTCACTCCTACACCTGGGGGATAACCGATAAACTCATCTTT.

As for this clone: TCRdb attributes to this sequence the protein of a much larger clone, which differs from the DNA translation at residue 9; a read error is likely, and the protein displayed is translated from the DNA. V is TRDV2 and J is TRDJ1, with D uncertain. TCRdb lists no J gene, so it was determined here by aligning the DNA to germline. Germline loops: CDR1 GEAIGNYY, CDR2 EKD. The CDR3 length is 15 residues. CDR3 region: CACVRTESHGLKLIF. The CDR3 nucleotides read TGTGCTTGTGTTCGCACAGAGTCGCACGGGCTTAAACTCATCTTT.

The sample holds a few counts of this clone. A far larger clone is only one base removed, so a read error is likely. Within the sample, other DNA sequences also encode this same CDR3. The J gene is TRDJ1, the V gene TRDV1; TRDD3 matches at 13 bases. The CDR3 extends over 26 amino acids. Looked up from germline, CDR1 is TSWWSYY and CDR2 is QGS. The CDR3 DNA reads as TGCGCTCTTGGGGAACCGAACCAAACACCCATACTGGGGGATACGGGAACCCTATTAAAAGTTCATAAACTCATCTTT. Its translation is CALGEPNQTPILGDTGTLLKVHKLIF.

This clone was counted between two and nine times. The protein TCRdb gives is from a much larger clone and does not agree with this DNA's translation at residue 15, likely a read error; the protein shown here comes from the DNA. The chain combines TRDV1 with TRDJ1, with D perhaps TRDD3 (8 bases). Here the J gene came from matching the DNA to germline, since TCRdb omits it. The CDR3 sequence is 23 residues long. Trimming took 4 bases from V and 10 from J, leaving 46 bases between them. Looked up from germline, CDR1 is TSWWSYY and CDR2 is QGS. This CDR3 reads CALGAFLGGTGGLRGSLSIRLIF. CDR3 in DNA: TGTGCTCTTGGGGCCTTCCTTGGAGGTACTGGGGGCCTCCGGGGGAGTTTAAGTATCAGACTCATCTTT.

Comment on this clone: The TCRdb record carries a much larger clone's protein, which differs from this DNA's translation at residue 9; a read error is the likely cause, and the protein listed here is the DNA translation. The chain couples TRDV2 to TRDJ1; 10 positions match TRDD3. No J segment appears in TCRdb, so it was assigned here by matching the sequence to germline. Germline-derived CDR1 and CDR2 are GEAIGNYY and EKD. There are 16 residues in the CDR3. The V gene end was trimmed by 4 bases and the J gene end by 2 bases; junction bases not matched to a gene: 9. The CDR3 DNA reads TGTGCCTGTGAAGCACTGGGGGATGCGGGGACCGATAAACTCATCTTT. Its protein product is CACEALGDAGTDKLIF.

Turning to this clone: This DNA's translation differs at residue 3 from TCRdb's protein, which comes from a much larger clone; a read error is likely, and the protein shown is translated from the DNA. The rearrangement uses TRDV2 and TRDJ1; TRDD3 aligns across 9 bases. The J gene, left out of TCRdb, was set here by checking the DNA against germline. This CDR3 has 15 amino acids. Germline V lookup: CDR1 GEAIGNYY, CDR2 EKD. Unmatched junction bases numbered 12, after V lost 9 bases and J lost 2 bases. CDR3: CARGLGDPQTDKLIF. CDR3 in DNA: TGTGCCCGTGGACTGGGGGACCCGCAAACCGATAAACTCATCTTT.

Worth noting for this clone: A far larger clone is off by one base, so a read error is likely. Other nucleotide sequences from this sample produce the same CDR3. The J gene is TRDJ3, the V gene TRDV2, with 7 bases identical to TRDD3. Because TCRdb records no J gene, it was assigned here through a match of the DNA to germline. The CDR3 is 23 amino acids. The germline CDR1 and CDR2 sequences are GEAIGNYY and EKD. V shed 0 bases, J shed 0 bases, and the junction held 19 bases outside the gene matches. The CDR3 DNA reads as TGTGCCTGTGACACCGGACGCGTCCCCGTACTGGGGACCCACTCCTGGGACACCCGACAGATGTTTTTC. Encoded protein: CACDTGRVPVLGTHSWDTRQMFF.